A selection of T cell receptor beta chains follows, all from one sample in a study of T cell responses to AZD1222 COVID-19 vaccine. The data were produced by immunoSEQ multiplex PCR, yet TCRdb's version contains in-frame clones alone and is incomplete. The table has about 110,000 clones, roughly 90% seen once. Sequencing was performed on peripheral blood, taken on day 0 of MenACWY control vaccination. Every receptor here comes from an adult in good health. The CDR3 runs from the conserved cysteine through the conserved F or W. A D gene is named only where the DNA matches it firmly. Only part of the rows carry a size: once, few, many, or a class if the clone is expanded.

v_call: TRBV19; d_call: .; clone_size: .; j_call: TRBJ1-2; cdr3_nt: TGTGCCAGTAACTCGCTCATCTCGGCAGGCTACACCTTC; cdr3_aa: CASNSLISAGYTF
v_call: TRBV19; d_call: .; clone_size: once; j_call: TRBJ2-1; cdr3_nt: TGTGCCAGTAGTTTCGGGACTTACAATGAGCAGTTCTTC; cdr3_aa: CASSFGTYNEQFF
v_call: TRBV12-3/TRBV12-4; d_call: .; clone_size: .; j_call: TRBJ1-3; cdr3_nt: TGTGCCAGCAGTTTCAGGGGCGGAAACACCATATATTTT; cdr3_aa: CASSFRGGNTIYF
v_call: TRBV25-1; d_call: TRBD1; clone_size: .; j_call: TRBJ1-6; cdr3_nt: TGTGCCAGCAGTGAAGACAGGGTTTCACCCCTCCACTTT; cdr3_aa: CASSEDRVSPLHF
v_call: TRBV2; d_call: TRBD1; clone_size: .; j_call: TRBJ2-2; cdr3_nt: TGTGCCAGCAGTGCACGGACAGGGACCGGGGAGCTGTTTTTT; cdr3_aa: CASSARTGTGELFF
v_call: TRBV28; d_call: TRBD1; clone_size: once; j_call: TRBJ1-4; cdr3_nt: TGTGCCAGCACCTCGACAGGGACTTTTAATGAAAAACTGTTTTTT; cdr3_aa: CASTSTGTFNEKLFF
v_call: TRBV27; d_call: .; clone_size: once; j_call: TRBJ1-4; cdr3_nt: TGTGCCAGCAGTACGACAGCGGGGGGTGAAAAACTGTTTTTT; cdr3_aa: CASSTTAGGEKLFF
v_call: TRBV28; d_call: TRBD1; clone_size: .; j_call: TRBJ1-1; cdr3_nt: TGTGCCAGCAACCTACTACAGGGGCCGGGCGAAGCTTTCTTT; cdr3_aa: CASNLLQGPGEAFF
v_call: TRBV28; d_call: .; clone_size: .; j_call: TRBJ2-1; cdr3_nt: TGTGCCAGCAGAAATACCCACAATGAGCAGTTCTTC; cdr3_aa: CASRNTHNEQFF
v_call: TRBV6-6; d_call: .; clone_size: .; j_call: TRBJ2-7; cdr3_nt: TGTGCCAGCAGTACCCTCAAGAACGAGCAGTACTTC; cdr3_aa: CASSTLKNEQYF
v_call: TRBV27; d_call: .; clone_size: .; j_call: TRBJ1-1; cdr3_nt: TGTGCCAGCAGTTTAGGGCAGGGTGGGAACACTGAAGCTTTCTTT; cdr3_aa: CASSLGQGGNTEAFF
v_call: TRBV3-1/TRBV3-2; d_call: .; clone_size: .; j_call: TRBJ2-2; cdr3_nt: TGTGCCAGCAGCCAACTGGGCTCGAACACCGGGGAGCTGTTTTTT; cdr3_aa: CASSQLGSNTGELFF
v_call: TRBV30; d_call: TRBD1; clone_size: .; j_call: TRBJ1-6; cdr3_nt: TGTGCCTGGGACAGGGGTCCCTATAATTCACCCCTCCACTTT; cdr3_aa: CAWDRGPYNSPLHF
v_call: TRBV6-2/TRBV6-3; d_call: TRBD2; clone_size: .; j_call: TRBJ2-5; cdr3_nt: TGTGCCAGCAGCCTACTAGCGGGGGATGAGACCCAGTACTTC; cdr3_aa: CASSLLAGDETQYF
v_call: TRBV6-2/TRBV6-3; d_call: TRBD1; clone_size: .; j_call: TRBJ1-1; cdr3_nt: TGTGCCAGCAGTACCGGGACAGGGAATCGGGGGGCTTTCTTT; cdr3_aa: CASSTGTGNRGAFF
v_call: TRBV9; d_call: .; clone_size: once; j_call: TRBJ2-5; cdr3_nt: TGTGCCAGCAGCGTAGCCGGGAACCAAGAGACCCAGTACTTC; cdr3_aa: CASSVAGNQETQYF
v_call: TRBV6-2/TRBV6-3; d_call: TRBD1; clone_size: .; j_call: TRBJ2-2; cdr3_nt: TGTGCCAGCAGTTACTCCGTTGGGACAGCTAAGGTGGAGCTGTTTTTT; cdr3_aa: CASSYSVGTAKVELFF
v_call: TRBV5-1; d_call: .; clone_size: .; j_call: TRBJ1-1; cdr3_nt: TGCGCCAGCAGCCTGCTTTACGGGGCAAACACTGAAGCTTTCTTT; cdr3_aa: CASSLLYGANTEAFF
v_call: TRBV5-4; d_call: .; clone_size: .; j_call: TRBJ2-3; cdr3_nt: TGTGCCAGCAGCCTTAAACAGGGTCTAGATACGCAGTATTTT; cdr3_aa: CASSLKQGLDTQYF
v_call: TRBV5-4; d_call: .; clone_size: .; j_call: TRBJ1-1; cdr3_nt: TGTGCCAGCAGCATGGGTTTTTTGGCCCCGAACACTGAAGCTTTCTTT; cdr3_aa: CASSMGFLAPNTEAFF
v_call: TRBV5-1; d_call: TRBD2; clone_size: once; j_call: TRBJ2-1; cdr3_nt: TGCGCCAGCAGCTTGGCCCGGGGGGACTCCTACAATGAGCAGTTCTTC; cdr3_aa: CASSLARGDSYNEQFF
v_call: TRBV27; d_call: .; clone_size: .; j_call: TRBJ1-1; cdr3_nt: TGTGCCAGCAGTTTAGTCCCCCGCGGCACTGAAGCTTTCTTT; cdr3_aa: CASSLVPRGTEAFF
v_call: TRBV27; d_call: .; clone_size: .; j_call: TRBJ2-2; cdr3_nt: TGTGCCAGCAGTTACACAAGAGGGCCGAAGCTGTTTTTT; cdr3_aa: CASSYTRGPKLFF
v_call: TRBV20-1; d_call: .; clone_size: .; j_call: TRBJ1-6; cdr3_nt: TGCAGTGCTAGTCCCGGACAGCCTAATTCACCCCTCCACTTT; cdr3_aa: CSASPGQPNSPLHF
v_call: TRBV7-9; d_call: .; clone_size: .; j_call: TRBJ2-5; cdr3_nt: TGTGCCAGCAGCTTTTCAGGGGAAGAGACCCAGTACTTC; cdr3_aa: CASSFSGEETQYF
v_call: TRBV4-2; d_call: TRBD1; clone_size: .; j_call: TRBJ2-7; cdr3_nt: TGTGCCAGCAGCCGGGGACAGGGGGCTAGGAGCGGTTTTGGCGAGCAGTACTTC; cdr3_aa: CASSRGQGARSGFGEQYF
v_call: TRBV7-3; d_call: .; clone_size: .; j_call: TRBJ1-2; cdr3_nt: TGTGCCAGCAGCTTAGATCCGGGGGCCTTAGGCTACACCTTC; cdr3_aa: CASSLDPGALGYTF
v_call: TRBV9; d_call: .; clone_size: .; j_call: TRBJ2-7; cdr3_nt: TGTGCCAGCAGTACGGGCGCCGAGCAGTACTTC; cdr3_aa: CASSTGAEQYF
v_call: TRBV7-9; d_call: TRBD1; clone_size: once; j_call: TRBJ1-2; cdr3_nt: TGTGCCAGCAGCAGACAGGGGGGAGGGTATGGCTACACCTTC; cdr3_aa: CASSRQGGGYGYTF
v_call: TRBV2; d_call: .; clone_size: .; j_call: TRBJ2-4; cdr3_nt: TGTGCCAGCAGTACACGGGCCCAAGGGCAGTACTTC; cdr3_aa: CASSTRAQGQYF
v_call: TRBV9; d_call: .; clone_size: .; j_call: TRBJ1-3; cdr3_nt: TGTGCCAGCAGCGTATCCCCCGCACAGGGCCTCTCTGGAAACACCATATATTTT; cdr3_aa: CASSVSPAQGLSGNTIYF
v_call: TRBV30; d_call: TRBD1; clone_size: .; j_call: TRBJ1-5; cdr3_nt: TGTGCCTGGAGTGACGGACAGGGGGTAAATCAGCCCCAGCATTTT; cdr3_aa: CAWSDGQGVNQPQHF
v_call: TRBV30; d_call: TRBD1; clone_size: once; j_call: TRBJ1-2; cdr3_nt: TGTGCCTGGAGTGTAGGGGGCGGGGGAACGAACTATGGCTACACCTTC; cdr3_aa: CAWSVGGGGTNYGYTF